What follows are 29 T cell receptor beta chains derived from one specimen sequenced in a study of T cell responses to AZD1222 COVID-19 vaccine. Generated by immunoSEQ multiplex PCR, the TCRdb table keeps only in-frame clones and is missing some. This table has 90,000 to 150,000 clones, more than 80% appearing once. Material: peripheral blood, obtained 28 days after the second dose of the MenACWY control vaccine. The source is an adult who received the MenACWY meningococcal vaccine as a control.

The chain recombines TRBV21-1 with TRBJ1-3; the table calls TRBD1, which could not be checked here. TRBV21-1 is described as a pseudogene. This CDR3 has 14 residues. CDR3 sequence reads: CASSQKYSGNTIYF. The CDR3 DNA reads TGTGCCAGCAGCCAGAAGTACTCTGGAAACACCATATATTTT.

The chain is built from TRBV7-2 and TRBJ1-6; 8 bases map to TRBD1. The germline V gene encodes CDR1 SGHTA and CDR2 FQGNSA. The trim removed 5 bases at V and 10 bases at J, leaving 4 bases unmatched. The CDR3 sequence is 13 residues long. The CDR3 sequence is CASSKRTGSPLHF. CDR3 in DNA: TGTGCCAGCAGCAAACGGACAGGGTCACCCCTCCACTTT.

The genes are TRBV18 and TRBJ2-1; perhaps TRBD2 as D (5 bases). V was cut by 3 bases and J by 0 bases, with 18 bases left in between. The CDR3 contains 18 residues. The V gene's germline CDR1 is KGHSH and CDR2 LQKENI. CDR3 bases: TGTGCCAGCTCACCCATTCGACAACGGGGTTCCTCCTACAATGAGCAGTTCTTC. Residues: CASSPIRQRGSSYNEQFF.

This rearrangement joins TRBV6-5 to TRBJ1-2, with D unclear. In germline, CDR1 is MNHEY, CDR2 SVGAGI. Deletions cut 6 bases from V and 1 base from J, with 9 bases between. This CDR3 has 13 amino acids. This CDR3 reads CASSKNSNYGYTF. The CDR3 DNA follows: TGTGCCAGCAGCAAGAACAGTAACTATGGCTACACCTTC.

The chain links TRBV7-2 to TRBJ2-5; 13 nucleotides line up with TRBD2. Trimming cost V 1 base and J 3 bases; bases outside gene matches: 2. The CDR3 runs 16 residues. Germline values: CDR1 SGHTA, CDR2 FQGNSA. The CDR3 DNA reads TGTGCCAGCAGCTTAGTTGGGACTAGCGGGGAAGAGACCCAGTACTTC. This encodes CASSLVGTSGEETQYF.

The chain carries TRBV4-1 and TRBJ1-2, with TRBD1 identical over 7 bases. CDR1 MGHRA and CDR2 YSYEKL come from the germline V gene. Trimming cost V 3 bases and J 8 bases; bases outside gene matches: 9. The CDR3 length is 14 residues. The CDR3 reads CASSHGQVEGGYTF. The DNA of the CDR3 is TGCGCCAGCAGCCACGGACAGGTCGAAGGAGGCTACACCTTC.

In DNA form, the CDR3 reads TGTGCCAGCAGCTTAGGGCAGGGCCCGGAGACCCAGTACTTC. Protein: CASSLGQGPETQYF. The chain employs TRBV5-8 and TRBJ2-5; weak D call: TRBD1 (5 bases). V was cut by 2 bases and J by 5 bases, with 13 bases left in between. Germline lookup yields CDR1 SGHTS and CDR2 YDEGEE. CDR3 size: 14 residues.

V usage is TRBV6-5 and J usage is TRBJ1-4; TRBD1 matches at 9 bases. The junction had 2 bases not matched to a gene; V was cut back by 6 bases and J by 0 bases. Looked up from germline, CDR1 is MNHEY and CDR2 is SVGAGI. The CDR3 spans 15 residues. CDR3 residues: CASRDRGTTNEKLFF. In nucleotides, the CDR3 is TGTGCCAGCAGGGACAGGGGCACAACTAATGAAAAACTGTTTTTT.

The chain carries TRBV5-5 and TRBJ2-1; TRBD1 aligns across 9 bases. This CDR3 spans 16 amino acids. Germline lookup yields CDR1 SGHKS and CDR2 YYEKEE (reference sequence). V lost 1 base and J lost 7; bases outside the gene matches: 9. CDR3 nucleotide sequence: TGTGCCAGCAGCTTGAGTCGGGACAGGGTGTGGAATGAGCAGTTCTTC. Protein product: CASSLSRDRVWNEQFF.

This chain's CDR3 is CASSFGQAGPQHF. CDR3 in DNA: TGTGCCAGCAGTTTCGGACAGGCAGGGCCCCAGCATTTT. The rearrangement links TRBV6-6 to TRBJ1-5; 7 bases are shared with TRBD1. This CDR3 comprises 13 residues. The V segment lost 4 bases and the J segment 9 bases; nucleotides outside the gene matches: 6. Looked up from germline, CDR1 is MNHNY and CDR2 is SVGAGI (reference sequence).

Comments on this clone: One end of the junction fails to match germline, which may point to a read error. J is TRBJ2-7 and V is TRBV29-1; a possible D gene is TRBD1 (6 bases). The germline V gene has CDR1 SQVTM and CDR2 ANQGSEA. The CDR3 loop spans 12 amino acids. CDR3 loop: CSVEGTIGEQYF. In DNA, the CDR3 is TGCAGCGTCGAAGGGACAATCGGCGAGCAGTACTTC.

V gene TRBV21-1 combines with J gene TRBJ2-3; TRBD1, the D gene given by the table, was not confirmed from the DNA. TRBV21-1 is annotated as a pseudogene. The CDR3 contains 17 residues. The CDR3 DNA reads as TGTGCCAGCAGAGGACAGGGAGGGGAAACTAGCACAGATACGCAGTATTTT. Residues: CASRGQGGETSTDTQYF.

The CDR3 loop reads CASETSGNTIYF. The CDR3 coding sequence is TGTGCCAGCGAAACCTCTGGAAACACCATATATTTT. The chain couples TRBV28 to TRBJ1-3; D uncertain. Germline-derived CDR1 and CDR2 are MDHEN and SYDVKM. V dropped 8 bases and J dropped 0 bases, with 5 bases sitting between them. The CDR3 covers 12 residues. The full variable domain, with the rest looked up from reference TRBV28 and TRBJ1-3, is DVKVTQSSRYLVKRTGEKVFLECVQDMDHENMFWYRQDPGLGLRLIYFSYDVKMKEKGDIPEGYSVSREKKERFSLILESASTNQTSMYLCASETSGNTIYFGEGSWLTVV.

As DNA, the CDR3 is TGTGCCAGCAGCAAGAAGGGGGCCTGGGACAAATACGAGCAGTACGTC. It yields the protein CASSKKGAWDKYEQYV. This chain uses TRBV21-1 with TRBJ2-7; TRBD1 is the table's D call and was not checked against the DNA. TRBV21-1 is flagged as a pseudogene. CDR3 length: 16 amino acids.

The CDR3 reads CASSPGGTTFGEKLFF. In nucleotides, the CDR3 is TGTGCCAGCTCACCCGGAGGGACAACATTCGGTGAAAAACTGTTTTTT. The J gene is TRBJ1-4, the V gene TRBV18, with D perhaps TRBD1 (6 bases). Per the germline V gene, CDR1 is KGHSH and CDR2 is LQKENI. The CDR3 covers 16 residues. The V gene lost 3 bases and the J gene lost 7 bases, with 18 bases spanning the gap. The variable domain in full, with the rest retrieved from reference TRBV18 and TRBJ1-4, is NAGVMQNPRHLVRRRGQEARLRCSPMKGHSHVYWYRQLPEEGLKFMVYLQKENIIDESGMPKERFSAEFPKEGPSILRIQQVVRGDSAAYFCASSPGGTTFGEKLFFGSGTQLSVL.

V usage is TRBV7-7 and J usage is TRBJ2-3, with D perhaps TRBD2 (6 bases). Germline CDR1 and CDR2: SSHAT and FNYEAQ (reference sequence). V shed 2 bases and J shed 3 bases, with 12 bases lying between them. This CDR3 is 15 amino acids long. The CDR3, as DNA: TGTGCCAGCAGCTTAATGGTCGGGAGAACAGATACGCAGTATTTT. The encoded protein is CASSLMVGRTDTQYF.

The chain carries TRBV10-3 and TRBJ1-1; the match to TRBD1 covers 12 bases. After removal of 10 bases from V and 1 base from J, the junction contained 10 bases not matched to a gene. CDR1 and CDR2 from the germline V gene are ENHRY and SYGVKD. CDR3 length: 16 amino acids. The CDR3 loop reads CATTMRDRGRNTEAFF. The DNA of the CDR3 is TGTGCCACCACAATGAGGGACAGGGGGCGGAACACTGAAGCTTTCTTT.

The CDR3 bases are TGTGCCAGCAATTGGGACAGGGAGAACGAGCAGTACTTC. It is translated as CASNWDRENEQYF. The chain joins TRBV2 to TRBJ2-7; 9 bases agree with TRBD1. CDR1 and CDR2 (germline): SNHLY, FYNNEI. The CDR3 is 13 amino acids. Unmatched junction bases numbered 6, after V lost 7 bases and J lost 5 bases.

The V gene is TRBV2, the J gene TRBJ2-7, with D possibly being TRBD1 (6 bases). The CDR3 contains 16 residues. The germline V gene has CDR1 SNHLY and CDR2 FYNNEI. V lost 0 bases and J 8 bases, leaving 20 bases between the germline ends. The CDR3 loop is CASSEALLQGPGKQYF. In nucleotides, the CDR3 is TGTGCCAGCAGTGAAGCGCTTCTACAGGGCCCGGGGAAGCAGTACTTC.

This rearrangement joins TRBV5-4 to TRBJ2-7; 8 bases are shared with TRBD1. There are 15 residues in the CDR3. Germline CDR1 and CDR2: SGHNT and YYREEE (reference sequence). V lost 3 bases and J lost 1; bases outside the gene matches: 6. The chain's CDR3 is CASSSDRGASYEQYF. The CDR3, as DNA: TGTGCCAGCAGCTCCGACAGGGGAGCGTCCTACGAGCAGTACTTC.

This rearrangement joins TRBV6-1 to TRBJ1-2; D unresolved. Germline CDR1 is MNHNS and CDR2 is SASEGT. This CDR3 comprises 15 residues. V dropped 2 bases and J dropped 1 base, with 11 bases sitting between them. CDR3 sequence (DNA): TGTGCCAGCAGTGAACCCGGCGGAATTAACTATGGCTACACCTTC. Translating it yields CASSEPGGINYGYTF.

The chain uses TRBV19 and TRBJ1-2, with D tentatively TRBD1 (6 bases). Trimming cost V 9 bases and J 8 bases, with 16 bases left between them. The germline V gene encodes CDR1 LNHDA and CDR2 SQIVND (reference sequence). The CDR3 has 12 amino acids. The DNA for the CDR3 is TGTGCCAGCTCAGACAGGCTTGCCGGCTACACCTTC. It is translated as CASSDRLAGYTF.

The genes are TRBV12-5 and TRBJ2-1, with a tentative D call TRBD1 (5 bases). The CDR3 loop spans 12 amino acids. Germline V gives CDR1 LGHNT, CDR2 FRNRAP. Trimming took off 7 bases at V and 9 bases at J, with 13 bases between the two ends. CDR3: CASATGLGEQFF. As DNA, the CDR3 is TGTGCTAGTGCCACAGGTCTGGGTGAGCAGTTCTTC. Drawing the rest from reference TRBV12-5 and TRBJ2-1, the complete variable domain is DARVTQTPRHKVTEMGQEVTMRCQPILGHNTVFWYRQTMMQGLELLAYFRNRAPLDDSGMPKDRFSAEMPDATLATLKIQPSEPRDSAVYFCASATGLGEQFFGPGTRLTVL.

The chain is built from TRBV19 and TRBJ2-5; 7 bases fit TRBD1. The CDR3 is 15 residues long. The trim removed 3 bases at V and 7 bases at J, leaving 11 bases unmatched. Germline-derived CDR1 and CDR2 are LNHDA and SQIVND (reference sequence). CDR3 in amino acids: CASSIWGQNSGTQYF. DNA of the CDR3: TGTGCCAGTAGTATCTGGGGACAGAATTCGGGGACCCAGTACTTC.

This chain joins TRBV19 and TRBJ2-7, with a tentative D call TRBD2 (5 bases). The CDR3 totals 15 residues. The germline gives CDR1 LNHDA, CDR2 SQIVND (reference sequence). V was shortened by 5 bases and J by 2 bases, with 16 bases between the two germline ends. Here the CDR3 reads CASSDPGLPPYEQYF. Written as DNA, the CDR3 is TGTGCCAGTAGTGACCCTGGACTGCCCCCCTACGAGCAGTACTTC.

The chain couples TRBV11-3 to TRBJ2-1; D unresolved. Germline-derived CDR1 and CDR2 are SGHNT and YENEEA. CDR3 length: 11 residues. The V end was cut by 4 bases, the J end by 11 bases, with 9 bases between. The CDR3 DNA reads TGTGCCAGCAGCTCCGGGCCTCAGCAGTTCTTC. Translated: CASSSGPQQFF.

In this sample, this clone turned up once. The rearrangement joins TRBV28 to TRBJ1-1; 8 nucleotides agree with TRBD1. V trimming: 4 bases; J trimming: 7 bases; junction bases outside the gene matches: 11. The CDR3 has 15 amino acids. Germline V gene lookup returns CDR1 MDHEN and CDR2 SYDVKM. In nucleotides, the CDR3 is TGTGCCAGCAGTTCCTCGGCAGGGGGCAAGGGTGAAGCTTTCTTT. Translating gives CASSSSAGGKGEAFF.

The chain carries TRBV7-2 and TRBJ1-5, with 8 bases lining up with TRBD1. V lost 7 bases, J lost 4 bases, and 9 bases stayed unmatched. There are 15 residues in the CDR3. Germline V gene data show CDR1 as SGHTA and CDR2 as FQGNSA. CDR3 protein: CASKVGTGINQPQHF. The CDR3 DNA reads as TGTGCCAGCAAGGTGGGGACAGGAATTAATCAGCCCCAGCATTTT. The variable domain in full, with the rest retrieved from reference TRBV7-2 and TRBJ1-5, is GAGVSQSPSNKVTEKGKDVELRCDPISGHTALYWYRQSLGQGLEFLIYFQGNSAPDKSGLPSDRFSAERTGGSVSTLTIQRTQQEDSAVYLCASKVGTGINQPQHFGDGTRLSIL.

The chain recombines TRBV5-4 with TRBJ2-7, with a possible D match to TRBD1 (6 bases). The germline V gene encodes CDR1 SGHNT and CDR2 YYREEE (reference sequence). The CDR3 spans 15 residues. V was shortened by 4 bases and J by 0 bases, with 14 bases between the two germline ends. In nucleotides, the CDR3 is TGTGCCAGCAGCAGTACCGGGACACACTCCTACGAGCAGTACTTC. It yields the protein CASSSTGTHSYEQYF.